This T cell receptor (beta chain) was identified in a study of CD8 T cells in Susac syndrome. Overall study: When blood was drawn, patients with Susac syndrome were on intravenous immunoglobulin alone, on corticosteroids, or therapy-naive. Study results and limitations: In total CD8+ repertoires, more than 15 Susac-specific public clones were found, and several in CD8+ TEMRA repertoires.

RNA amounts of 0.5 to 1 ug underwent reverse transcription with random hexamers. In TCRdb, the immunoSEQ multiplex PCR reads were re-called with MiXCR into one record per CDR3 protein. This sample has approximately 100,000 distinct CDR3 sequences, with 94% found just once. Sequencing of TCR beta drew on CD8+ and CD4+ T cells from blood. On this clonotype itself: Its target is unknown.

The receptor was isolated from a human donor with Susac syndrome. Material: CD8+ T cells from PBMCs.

The CDR3 DNA is TGTGCCAGCATCGGTCGGGTGGGTCTCGAAGCTTTCTTT. Its translation is CASIGRVGLEAFF. This chain links TRBV25-1 with TRBJ1-1; no reliable D call. The germline gives CDR1 MGHDK, CDR2 SYGVNS. This CDR3 has 13 amino acids. V lost 7 bases and J 8 bases, leaving 17 bases between the germline ends. The full variable domain, completed using reference TRBV25-1 and TRBJ1-1, is EADIYQTPRYLVIGTGKKITLECSQTMGHDKMYWYQQDPGMELHLIHYSYGVNSTEKGDLSSESTVSRIRTEHFPLTLESARPSHTSQYLCASIGRVGLEAFFGQGTRLTVV.